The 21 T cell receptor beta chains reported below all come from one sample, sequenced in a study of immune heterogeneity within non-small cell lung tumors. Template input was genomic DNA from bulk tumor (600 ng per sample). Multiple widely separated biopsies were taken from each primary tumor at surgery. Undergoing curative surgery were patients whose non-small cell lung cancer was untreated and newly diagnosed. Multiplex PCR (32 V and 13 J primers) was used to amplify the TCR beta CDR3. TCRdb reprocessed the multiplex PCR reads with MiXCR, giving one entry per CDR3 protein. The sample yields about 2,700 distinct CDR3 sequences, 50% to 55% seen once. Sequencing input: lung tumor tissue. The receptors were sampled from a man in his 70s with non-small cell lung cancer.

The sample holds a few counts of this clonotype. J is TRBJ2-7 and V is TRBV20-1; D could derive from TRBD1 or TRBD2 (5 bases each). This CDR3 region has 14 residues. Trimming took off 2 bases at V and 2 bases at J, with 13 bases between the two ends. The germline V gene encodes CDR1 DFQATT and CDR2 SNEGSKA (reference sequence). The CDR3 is CSARRVGATYEQYF. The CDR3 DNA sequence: TGCAGTGCTAGAAGAGTCGGGGCCACCTACGAGCAGTACTTC.

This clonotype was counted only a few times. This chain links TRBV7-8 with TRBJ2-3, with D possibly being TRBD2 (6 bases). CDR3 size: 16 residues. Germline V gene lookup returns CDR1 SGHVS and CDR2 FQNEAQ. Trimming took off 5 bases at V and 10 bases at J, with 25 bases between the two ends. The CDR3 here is CASSQSSLAIASAQYF. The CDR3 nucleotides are TGTGCCAGCAGCCAAAGTTCACTAGCCATTGCTTCGGCGCAGTATTTT.

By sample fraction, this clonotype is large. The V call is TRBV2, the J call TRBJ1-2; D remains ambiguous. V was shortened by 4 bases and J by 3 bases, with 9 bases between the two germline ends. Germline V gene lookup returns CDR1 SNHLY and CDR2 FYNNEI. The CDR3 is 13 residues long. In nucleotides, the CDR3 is TGTGCCAGCAGTGCTTCCAAGGACTATGGCTACACCTTC. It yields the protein CASSASKDYGYTF. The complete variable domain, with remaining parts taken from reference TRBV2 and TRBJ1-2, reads EPEVTQTPSHQVTQMGQEVILRCVPISNHLYFYWYRQILGQKVEFLVSFYNNEISEKSEIFDDQFSVERPDGSNFTLKIRSTKLEDSAMYFCASSASKDYGYTFGSGTRLTVV.

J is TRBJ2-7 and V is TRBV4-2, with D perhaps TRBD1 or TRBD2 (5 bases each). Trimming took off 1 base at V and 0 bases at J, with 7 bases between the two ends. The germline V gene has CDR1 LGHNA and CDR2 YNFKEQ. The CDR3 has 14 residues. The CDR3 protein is CASSQGGISYEQYF. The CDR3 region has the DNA TGTGCCAGCAGCCAAGGGGGGATCTCCTACGAGCAGTACTTC.

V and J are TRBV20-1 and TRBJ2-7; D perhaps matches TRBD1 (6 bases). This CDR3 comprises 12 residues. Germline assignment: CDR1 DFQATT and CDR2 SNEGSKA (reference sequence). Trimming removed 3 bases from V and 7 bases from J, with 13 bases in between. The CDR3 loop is CSAREQGKEQYF. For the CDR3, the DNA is TGCAGTGCTAGGGAACAGGGTAAAGAGCAGTACTTC.

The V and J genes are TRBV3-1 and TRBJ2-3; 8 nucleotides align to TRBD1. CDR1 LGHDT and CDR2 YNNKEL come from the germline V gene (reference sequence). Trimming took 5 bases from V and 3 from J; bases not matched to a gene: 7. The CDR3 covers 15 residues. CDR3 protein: CASSVRDRITDTQYF. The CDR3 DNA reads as TGTGCCAGCAGCGTCCGGGACAGGATAACAGATACGCAGTATTTT.

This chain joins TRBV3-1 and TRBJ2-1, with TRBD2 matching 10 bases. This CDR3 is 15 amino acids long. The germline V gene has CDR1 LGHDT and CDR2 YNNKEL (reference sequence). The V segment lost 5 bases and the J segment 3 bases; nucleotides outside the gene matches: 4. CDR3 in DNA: TGTGCCAGCAGCAGACTAGCGGGCAACTACAATGAGCAGTTCTTC. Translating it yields CASSRLAGNYNEQFF.

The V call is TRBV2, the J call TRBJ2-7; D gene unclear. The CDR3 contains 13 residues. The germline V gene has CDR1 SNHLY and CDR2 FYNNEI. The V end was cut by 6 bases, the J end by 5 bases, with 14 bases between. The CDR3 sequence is CASSAPLGDEQYF. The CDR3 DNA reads TGTGCCAGCAGCGCGCCTCTTGGAGACGAGCAGTACTTC.

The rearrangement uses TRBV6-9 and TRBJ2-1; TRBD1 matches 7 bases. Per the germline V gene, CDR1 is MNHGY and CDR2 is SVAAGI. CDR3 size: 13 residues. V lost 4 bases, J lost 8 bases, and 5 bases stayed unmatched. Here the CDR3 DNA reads TGTGCCAGCAGTTTACGACAGGGCTATGAGCAGTTCTTC. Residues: CASSLRQGYEQFF.

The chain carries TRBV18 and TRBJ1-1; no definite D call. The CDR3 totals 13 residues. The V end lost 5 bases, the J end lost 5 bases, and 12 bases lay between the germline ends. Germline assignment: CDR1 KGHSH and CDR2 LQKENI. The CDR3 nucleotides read TGTGCCAGCTCAAGGGTGGAGGGTACTGAAGCTTTCTTT. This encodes CASSRVEGTEAFF.

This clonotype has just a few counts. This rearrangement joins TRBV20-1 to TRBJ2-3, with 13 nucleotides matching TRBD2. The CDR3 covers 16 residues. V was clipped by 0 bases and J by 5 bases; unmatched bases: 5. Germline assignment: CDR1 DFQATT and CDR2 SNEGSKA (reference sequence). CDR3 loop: CSARETSGRARDTQYF. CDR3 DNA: TGCAGTGCTAGAGAAACTAGCGGGAGGGCCCGAGATACGCAGTATTTT.

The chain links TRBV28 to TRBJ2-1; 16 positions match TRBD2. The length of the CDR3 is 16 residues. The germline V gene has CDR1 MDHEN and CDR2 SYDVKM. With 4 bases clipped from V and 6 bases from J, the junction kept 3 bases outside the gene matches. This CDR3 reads CASSSGTSGRANEQFF. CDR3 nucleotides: TGTGCCAGCAGTTCCGGGACTAGCGGGAGGGCCAATGAGCAGTTCTTC.

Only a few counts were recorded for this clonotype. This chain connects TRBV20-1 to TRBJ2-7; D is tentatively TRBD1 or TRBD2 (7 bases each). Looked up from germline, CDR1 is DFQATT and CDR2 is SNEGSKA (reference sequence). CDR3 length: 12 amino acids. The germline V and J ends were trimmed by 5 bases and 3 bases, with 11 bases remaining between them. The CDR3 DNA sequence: TGCAGTGCTGGGGGGGACAGCTACGAGCAGTACTTC. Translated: CSAGGDSYEQYF.

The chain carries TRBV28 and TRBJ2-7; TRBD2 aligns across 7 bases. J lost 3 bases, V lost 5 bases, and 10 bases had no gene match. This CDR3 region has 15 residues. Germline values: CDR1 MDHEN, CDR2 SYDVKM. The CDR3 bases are TGTGCCAGCAGTCCCTTAGCGGGTGGCTACTACGAGCAGTACTTC. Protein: CASSPLAGGYYEQYF.

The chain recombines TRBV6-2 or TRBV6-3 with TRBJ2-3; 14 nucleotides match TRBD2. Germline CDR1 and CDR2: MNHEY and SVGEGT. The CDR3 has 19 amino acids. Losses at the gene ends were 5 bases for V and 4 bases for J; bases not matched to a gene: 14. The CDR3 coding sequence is TGTGCCAGCAGTCATATGGGACCTGGGACTAGCGGGAGCCCAGATACGCAGTATTTT. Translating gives CASSHMGPGTSGSPDTQYF.

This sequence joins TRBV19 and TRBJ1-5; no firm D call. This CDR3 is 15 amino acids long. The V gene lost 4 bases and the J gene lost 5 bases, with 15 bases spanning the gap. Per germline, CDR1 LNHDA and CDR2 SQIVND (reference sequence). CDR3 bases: TGTGCCAGTAGTAGTGCAGACGGGGTCTATCAGCCCCAGCATTTT. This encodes CASSSADGVYQPQHF.

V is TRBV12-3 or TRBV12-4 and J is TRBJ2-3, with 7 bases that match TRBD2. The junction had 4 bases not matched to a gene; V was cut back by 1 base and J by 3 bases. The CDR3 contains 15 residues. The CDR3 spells CASSLDGGRTDTQYF. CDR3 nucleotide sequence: TGTGCCAGCAGTTTAGACGGCGGGAGAACAGATACGCAGTATTTT.

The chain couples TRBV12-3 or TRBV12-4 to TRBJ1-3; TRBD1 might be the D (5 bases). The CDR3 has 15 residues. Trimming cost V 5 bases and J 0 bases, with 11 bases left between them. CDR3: CASSRSGGSGNTIYF. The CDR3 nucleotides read TGTGCCAGCAGTCGCAGTGGGGGCTCTGGAAACACCATATATTTT.

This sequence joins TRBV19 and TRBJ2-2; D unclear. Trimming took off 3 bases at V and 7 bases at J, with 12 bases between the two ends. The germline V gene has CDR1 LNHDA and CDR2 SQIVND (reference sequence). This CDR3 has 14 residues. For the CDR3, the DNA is TGTGCCAGTAGTATCGCCGACGGGTACGGGGAGCTGTTTTTT. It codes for CASSIADGYGELFF.

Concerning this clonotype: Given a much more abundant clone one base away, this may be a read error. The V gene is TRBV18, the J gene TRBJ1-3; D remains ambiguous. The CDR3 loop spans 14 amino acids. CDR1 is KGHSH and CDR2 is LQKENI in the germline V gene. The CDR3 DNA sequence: TGTGCCAGCTCACCGTCGGTGTCTGGAGACACCATATATTTT. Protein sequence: CASSPSVSGDTIYF.

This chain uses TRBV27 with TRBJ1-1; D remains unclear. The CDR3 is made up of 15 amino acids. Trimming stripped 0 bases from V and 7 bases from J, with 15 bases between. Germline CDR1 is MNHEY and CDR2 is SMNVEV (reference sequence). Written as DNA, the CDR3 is TGTGCCAGCAGTTTATCGCGGTGCCTTATTAATGAAGCTTTCTTT. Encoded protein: CASSLSRCLINEAFF.